This entry lists 10 T cell receptor beta chains sequenced from one sample in a study of OX40 agonist ivuxolimab in advanced cancers. Method: immunoSEQ multiplex PCR; TCRdb's copy keeps in-frame clones and lacks some. The data show approximately 30,000 clones, roughly 82% seen once. Source: CD4+ or CD8+ T cells sorted from blood, taken in a trial of the OX40 agonist ivuxolimab. Every receptor here comes from an adult with an advanced solid tumor such as melanoma, head and neck, liver or kidney cancer.

This clone has a single count. The V call is TRBV5-1, the J call TRBJ2-5; TRBD2 matches 11 bases. The germline gives CDR1 SGHRS, CDR2 YFSETQ. The V segment lost 4 bases and the J segment 2 bases; nucleotides outside the gene matches: 7. CDR3 size: 16 residues. In DNA form, the CDR3 reads TGCGCCAGCAGCCCTCTAGCGGGGGGCCAACAAGAGACCCAGTACTTC. This codes for CASSPLAGGQQETQYF. The full variable domain, its missing parts supplied by reference TRBV5-1 and TRBJ2-5, is KAGVTQTPRYLIKTRGQQVTLSCSPISGHRSVSWYQQTPGQGLQFLFEYFSETQRNKGNFPGRFSGRQFSNSRSEMNVSTLELGDSALYLCASSPLAGGQQETQYFGPGTRLLVL.

The V and J genes are TRBV4-2 and TRBJ2-4, with TRBD2 identical over 10 bases. The V gene end was trimmed by 6 bases and the J gene end by 1 base; junction bases not matched to a gene: 12. This CDR3 comprises 18 residues. Germline CDR1 LGHNA, CDR2 YNFKEQ. CDR3 residues: CASSPGTSEWGAKNIQYF. The CDR3 region has the DNA TGTGCCAGCAGTCCCGGGACTAGCGAATGGGGCGCCAAAAACATTCAGTACTTC.

The chain joins TRBV10-3 to TRBJ1-1; D is ambiguous. Per germline, CDR1 ENHRY and CDR2 SYGVKD. The CDR3 is 13 residues long. Trimming shortened V by 7 bases and J by 0 bases, and 9 bases separated the two germline ends. In DNA, the CDR3 is TGTGCCATCATGGGCAGGATGAACACTGAAGCTTTCTTT. Its protein is CAIMGRMNTEAFF.

The chain links TRBV19 to TRBJ2-7, with no clear D. The CDR3 contains 15 residues. CDR1 is LNHDA and CDR2 is SQIVND in the germline V gene (reference sequence). V lost 5 bases, J lost 0 bases, and 14 bases lay in between. The CDR3 region is CASSVSGDNSYEQYF. The CDR3 DNA follows: TGTGCCAGTAGTGTATCCGGAGACAACTCCTACGAGCAGTACTTC.

V is TRBV28 and J is TRBJ2-5, with D uncertain. Germline V gene sequence: CDR1 MDHEN, CDR2 SYDVKM. The CDR3 contains 12 residues. The ends were cut back, 3 bases at V and 4 bases at J, with 6 bases in the middle. The CDR3 DNA is TGTGCCAGCAGTTTCATACGAGAGACCCAGTACTTC. Protein sequence: CASSFIRETQYF.

This clone has more than one count but fewer than ten. The chain is built from TRBV7-9 and TRBJ2-7; D possibly corresponds to TRBD2 (6 bases). CDR3 length: 13 residues. Trimming pared 3 bases from V and 6 bases from J, leaving 12 bases between. The germline V gene encodes CDR1 SEHNR and CDR2 FQNEAQ (reference sequence). The CDR3 spells CASSFGGGGEQYF. The DNA for the CDR3 is TGTGCCAGCAGCTTCGGGGGAGGTGGCGAGCAGTACTTC.

The V call is TRBV19, the J call TRBJ1-1; the match to TRBD1 covers 7 bases. Germline CDR1 LNHDA, CDR2 SQIVND (reference sequence). After removal of 6 bases from V and 5 bases from J, the junction contained 6 bases not matched to a gene. The CDR3 consists of 13 residues. The CDR3 reads CASRTTGRTEAFF. In DNA, the CDR3 is TGTGCCAGTAGGACGACAGGGAGAACTGAAGCTTTCTTT.

V and J are TRBV5-1 and TRBJ2-7; perhaps TRBD1 as D (5 bases). The V and J ends lost 3 bases and 3 bases respectively, with 13 bases between them. This CDR3 has 14 amino acids. Germline CDR1 and CDR2: SGHRS and YFSETQ. This CDR3 is CASSSGHVGYEQYF. The CDR3 nucleotides are TGCGCCAGCAGCTCAGGACACGTAGGCTACGAGCAGTACTTC.

The chain uses TRBV6-1 and TRBJ2-4; 7 bases match TRBD2. CDR3 size: 18 residues. The J segment lost 0 bases and the V segment lost 4 bases, leaving 12 bases of the junction unmatched. Germline CDR1 and CDR2: MNHNS and SASEGT. The CDR3 sequence is CASSGATTSALAKNIQYF. In DNA form, the CDR3 reads TGTGCCAGCAGTGGTGCTACAACTAGCGCCTTAGCCAAAAACATTCAGTACTTC.

A few counts support this clone. J is TRBJ1-4 and V is TRBV6-1; TRBD1 aligns across 9 bases. The CDR3 length is 14 residues. Trimming took 4 bases from V and 5 from J; bases not matched to a gene: 2. Germline V gives CDR1 MNHNS, CDR2 SASEGT. The CDR3 sequence is CASSAGQGNEKLFF. DNA for the CDR3: TGTGCCAGCAGTGCGGGACAGGGCAATGAAAAACTGTTTTTT.